This passage covers 4 T cell receptor beta chains from one sample sequenced in a study of graft-versus-host responses after intestinal transplantation. Intraepithelial plus lamina propria lymphocytes were released by processing graft tissue. Clones were sequenced by immunoSEQ multiplex PCR, and TCRdb holds only the in-frame ones, with some missing. The sample has about 14,000 clones, around three quarters seen once. The sequences come from ileum tissue, collected just over 26 days after intestinal transplant. These receptors were obtained from a human patient who received an intestinal transplant, so some T cells may come from the graft donor.

The chain links TRBV5-1 to TRBJ1-1; 8 bases fit TRBD1. V lost 3 bases to trimming and J lost 3 bases; unmatched junction nucleotides: 7. Germline CDR1 reads SGHRS; CDR2 reads YFSETQ. This CDR3 has 15 residues. As DNA, the CDR3 is TGCGCCAGCAGCTCCTCTCCGACAGGGGACACTGAAGCTTTCTTT. The encoded protein is CASSSSPTGDTEAFF.

The chain joins TRBV18 to TRBJ1-2; 8 nucleotides agree with TRBD1. The CDR3 has 14 amino acids. Trimming cost V 6 bases and J 2 bases; bases outside gene matches: 5. CDR1 is KGHSH, CDR2 LQKENI, per germline. The DNA of the CDR3 is TGTGCCAGCTCTCGACAGGGGACAAACTATGGCTACACCTTC. Its translation: CASSRQGTNYGYTF.

The chain joins TRBV7-9 to TRBJ1-5, with TRBD1 identical over 7 bases. V dropped 4 bases and J dropped 0; count of bases not matched to a gene: 3. CDR1 is SEHNR, CDR2 FQNEAQ, per germline (reference sequence). This CDR3 contains 15 residues. CDR3 residues: CASSSGQLSNQPQHF. The CDR3 DNA follows: TGTGCCAGCAGCTCGGGACAGCTTAGCAATCAGCCCCAGCATTTT.

In the case of this clone: The sample contains more than one DNA sequence encoding this CDR3. The V and J genes are TRBV10-3 and TRBJ2-7; D possibly corresponds to TRBD2 (5 bases). Trimming shortened V by 3 bases and J by 3 bases, and 9 bases separated the two germline ends. The CDR3 length is 13 residues. Germline CDR1 ENHRY, CDR2 SYGVKD. CDR3 sequence reads: CAISEGRGYEQYV. CDR3 bases: TGTGCCATCAGTGAAGGGAGAGGCTACGAGCAGTACGTC.